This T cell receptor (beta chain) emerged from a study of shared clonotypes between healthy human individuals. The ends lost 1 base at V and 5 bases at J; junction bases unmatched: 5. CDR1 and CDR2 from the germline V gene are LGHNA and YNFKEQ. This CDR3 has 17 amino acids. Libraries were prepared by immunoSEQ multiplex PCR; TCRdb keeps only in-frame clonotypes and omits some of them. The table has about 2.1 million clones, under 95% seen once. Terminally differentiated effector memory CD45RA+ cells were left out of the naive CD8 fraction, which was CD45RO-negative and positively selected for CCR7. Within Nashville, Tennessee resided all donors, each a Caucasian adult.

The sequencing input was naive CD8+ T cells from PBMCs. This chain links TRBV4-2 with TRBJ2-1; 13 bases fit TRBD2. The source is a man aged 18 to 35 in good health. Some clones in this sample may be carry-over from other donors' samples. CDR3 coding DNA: TGTGCCAGCAGCCAAGGCGCAGGACTAGCGGGAGACAATGAGCAGTTCTTC. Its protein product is CASSQGAGLAGDNEQFF.